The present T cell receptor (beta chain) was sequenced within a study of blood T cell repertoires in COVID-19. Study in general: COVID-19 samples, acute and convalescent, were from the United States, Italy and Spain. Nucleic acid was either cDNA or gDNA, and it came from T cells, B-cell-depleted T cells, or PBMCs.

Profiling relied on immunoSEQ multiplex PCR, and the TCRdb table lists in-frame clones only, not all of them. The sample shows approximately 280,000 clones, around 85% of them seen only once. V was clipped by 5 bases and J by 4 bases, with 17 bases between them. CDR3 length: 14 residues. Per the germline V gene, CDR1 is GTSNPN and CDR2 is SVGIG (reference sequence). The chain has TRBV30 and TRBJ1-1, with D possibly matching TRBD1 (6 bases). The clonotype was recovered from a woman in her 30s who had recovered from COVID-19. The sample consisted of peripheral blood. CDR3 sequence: CAWEATGSPTEAFF. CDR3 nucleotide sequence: TGTGCCTGGGAAGCTACAGGGTCCCCCACTGAAGCTTTCTTT. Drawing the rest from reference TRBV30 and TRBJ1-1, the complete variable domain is SQTIHQWPATLVQPVGSPLSLECTVEGTSNPNLYWYRQAAGRGLQLLFYSVGIGQISSEVPQNLSASRPQDRQFILSSKKLLLSDSGFYLCAWEATGSPTEAFFGQGTRLTVV.